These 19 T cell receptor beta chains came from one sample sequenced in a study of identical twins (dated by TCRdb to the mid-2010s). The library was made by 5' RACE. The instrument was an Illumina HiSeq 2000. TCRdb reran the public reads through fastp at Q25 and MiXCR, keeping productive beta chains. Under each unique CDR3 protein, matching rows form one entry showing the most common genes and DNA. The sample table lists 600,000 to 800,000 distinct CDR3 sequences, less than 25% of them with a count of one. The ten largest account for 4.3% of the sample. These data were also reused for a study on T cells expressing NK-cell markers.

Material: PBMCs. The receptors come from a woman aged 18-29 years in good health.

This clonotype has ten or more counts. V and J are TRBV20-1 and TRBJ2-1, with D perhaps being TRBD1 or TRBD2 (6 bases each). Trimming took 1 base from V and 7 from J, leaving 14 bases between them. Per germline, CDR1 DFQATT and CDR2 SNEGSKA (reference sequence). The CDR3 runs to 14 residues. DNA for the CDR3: TGCAGTGCTAGAGGGGGGGCCCTCTGGAATGAGCAGTTCTTC. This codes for CSARGGALWNEQFF.

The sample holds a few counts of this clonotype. The DNA for the CDR3 is TGTGCCAGCAGCGAGGGACTAGCCTACAATGAGCAGTTCTTC. Translation gives CASSEGLAYNEQFF. This sequence joins TRBV5-5 and TRBJ2-1; 8 bases agree with TRBD2. This CDR3 spans 14 amino acids. CDR1 is SGHKS, CDR2 YYEKEE, per germline (reference sequence). V lost 4 bases to trimming and J lost 2 bases; unmatched junction nucleotides: 2.

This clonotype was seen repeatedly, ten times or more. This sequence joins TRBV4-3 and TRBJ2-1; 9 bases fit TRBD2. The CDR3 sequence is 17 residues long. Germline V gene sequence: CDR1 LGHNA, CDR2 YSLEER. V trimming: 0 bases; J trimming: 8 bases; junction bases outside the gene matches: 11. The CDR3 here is CASSQDLRAGGFDEQFF. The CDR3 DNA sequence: TGCGCCAGCAGCCAAGATTTACGAGCGGGAGGCTTTGATGAGCAGTTCTTC.

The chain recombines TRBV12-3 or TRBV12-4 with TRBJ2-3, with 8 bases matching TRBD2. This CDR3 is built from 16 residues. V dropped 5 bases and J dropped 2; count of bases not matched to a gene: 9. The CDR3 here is CASSTIAGRFTDTQYF. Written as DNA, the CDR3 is TGTGCCAGCAGTACGATAGCGGGGAGGTTCACAGATACGCAGTATTTT.

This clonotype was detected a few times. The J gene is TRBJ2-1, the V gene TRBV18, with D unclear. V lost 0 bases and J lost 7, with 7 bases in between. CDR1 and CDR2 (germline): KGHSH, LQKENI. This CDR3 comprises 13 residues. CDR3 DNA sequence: TGTGCCAGCTCACCACCGATGGCAAATGAGCAGTTCTTC. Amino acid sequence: CASSPPMANEQFF.

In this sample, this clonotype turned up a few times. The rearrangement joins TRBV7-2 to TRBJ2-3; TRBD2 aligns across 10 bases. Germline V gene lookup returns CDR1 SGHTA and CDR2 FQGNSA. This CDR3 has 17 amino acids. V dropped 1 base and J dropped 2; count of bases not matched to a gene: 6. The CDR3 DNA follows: TGTGCCAGCAGCTTAGTCGGTAGCGGGGGGTCCACAGATACGCAGTATTTT. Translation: CASSLVGSGGSTDTQYF. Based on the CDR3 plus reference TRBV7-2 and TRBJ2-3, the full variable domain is GAGVSQSPSNKVTEKGKDVELRCDPISGHTALYWYRQSLGQGLEFLIYFQGNSAPDKSGLPSDRFSAERTGGSVSTLTIQRTQQEDSAVYLCASSLVGSGGSTDTQYFGPGTRLTVL.

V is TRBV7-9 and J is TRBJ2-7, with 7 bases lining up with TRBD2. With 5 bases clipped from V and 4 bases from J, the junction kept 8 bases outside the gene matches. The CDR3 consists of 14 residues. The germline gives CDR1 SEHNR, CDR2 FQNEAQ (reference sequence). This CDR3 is CASSPGGGKYEQYF. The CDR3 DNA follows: TGTGCCAGCAGCCCTGGGGGGGGGAAATACGAGCAGTACTTC.

The CDR3 reads CASRKQGPEAFF. The CDR3 DNA reads TGTGCCAGCAGAAAACAAGGACCTGAAGCTTTCTTT. V and J are TRBV14 and TRBJ1-1; no clear D gene. This CDR3 region has 12 residues. V was pared by 6 bases and J by 6 bases, with 11 bases between. Looked up from germline, CDR1 is SGHDN and CDR2 is FVKESK.

CDR3 protein: CASSVAGGRGNEQFF. DNA for the CDR3: TGTGCCAGCAGCGTAGCAGGGGGCAGGGGCAATGAGCAGTTCTTC. V gene TRBV9 combines with J gene TRBJ2-1, with 8 positions matching TRBD1. CDR1 is SGDLS, CDR2 YYNGEE, per germline. V shed 0 bases, J shed 6 bases, and the junction held 5 bases outside the gene matches. This CDR3 has 15 residues. Full variable domain (missing parts from reference TRBV9 and TRBJ2-1): DSGVTQTPKHLITATGQRVTLRCSPRSGDLSVYWYQQSLDQGLQFLIQYYNGEERAKGNILERFSAQQFPDLHSELNLSSLELGDSALYFCASSVAGGRGNEQFFGPGTRLTVL.

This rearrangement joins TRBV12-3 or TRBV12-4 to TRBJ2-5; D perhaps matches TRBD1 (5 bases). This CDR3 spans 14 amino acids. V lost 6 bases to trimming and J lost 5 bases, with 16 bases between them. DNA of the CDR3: TGTGCCAGCAGCTACCAGTCAGGGTACGAGACCCAGTACTTC. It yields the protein CASSYQSGYETQYF.

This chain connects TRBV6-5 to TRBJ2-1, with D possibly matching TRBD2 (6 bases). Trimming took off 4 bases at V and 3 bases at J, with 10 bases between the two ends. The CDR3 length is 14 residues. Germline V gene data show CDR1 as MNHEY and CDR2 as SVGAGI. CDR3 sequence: CASSFTGGYNEQFF. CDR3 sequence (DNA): TGTGCCAGCAGTTTCACCGGGGGCTACAATGAGCAGTTCTTC.

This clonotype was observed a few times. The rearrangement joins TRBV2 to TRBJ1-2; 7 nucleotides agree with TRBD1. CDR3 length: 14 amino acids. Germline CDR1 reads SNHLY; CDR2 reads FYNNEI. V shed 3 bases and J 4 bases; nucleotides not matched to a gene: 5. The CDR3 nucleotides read TGTGCCAGCAGTGAGGACAGGCGCGTCTATGGCTACACCTTC. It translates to CASSEDRRVYGYTF.

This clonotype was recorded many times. The CDR3 nucleotides read TGTGCCAGCAGCGCACCGGGACAGGGAGGTCCCGAGCAGTACTTC. Translation gives CASSAPGQGGPEQYF. The V and J genes are TRBV7-9 and TRBJ2-7, with 9 nucleotides matching TRBD1. The CDR3 consists of 15 residues. V shed 5 bases, J shed 6 bases, and the junction held 11 bases outside the gene matches. Germline V CDR1 and CDR2: SEHNR, FQNEAQ (reference sequence).

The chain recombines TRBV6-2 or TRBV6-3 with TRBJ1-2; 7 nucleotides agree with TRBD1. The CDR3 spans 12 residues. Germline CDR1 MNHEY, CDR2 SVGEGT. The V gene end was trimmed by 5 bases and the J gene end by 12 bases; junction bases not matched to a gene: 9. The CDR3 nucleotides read TGTGCCAGCAGTGACAGGGCCGAAAGAAACACCTTC. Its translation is CASSDRAERNTF.

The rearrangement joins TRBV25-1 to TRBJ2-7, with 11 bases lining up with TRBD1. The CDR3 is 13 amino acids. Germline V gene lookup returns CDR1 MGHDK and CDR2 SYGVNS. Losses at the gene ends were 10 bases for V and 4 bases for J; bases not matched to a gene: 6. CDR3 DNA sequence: TGTGCCACCAGGAGGGACAGGGGGTACGAGCAGTACTTC. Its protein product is CATRRDRGYEQYF.

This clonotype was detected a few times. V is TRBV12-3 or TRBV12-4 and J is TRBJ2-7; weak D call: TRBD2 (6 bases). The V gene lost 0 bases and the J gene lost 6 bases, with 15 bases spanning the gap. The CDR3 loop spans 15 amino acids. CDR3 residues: CASSLATGGRSEQYF. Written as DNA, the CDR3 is TGTGCCAGCAGTTTAGCTACCGGGGGACGCTCCGAGCAGTACTTC.

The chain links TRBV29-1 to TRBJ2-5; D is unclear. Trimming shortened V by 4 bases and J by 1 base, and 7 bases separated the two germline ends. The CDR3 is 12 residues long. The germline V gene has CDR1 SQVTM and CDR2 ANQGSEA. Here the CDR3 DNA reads TGCAGCGTTGCCCCGGGCCAAGAGACCCAGTACTTC. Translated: CSVAPGQETQYF.

The CDR3 nucleotides are TGCGCCAGCAGCGTGGGGGTCGTCGCTAGCACAGATACGCAGTATTTT. It specifies CASSVGVVASTDTQYF. The gene calls are TRBV5-1 and TRBJ2-3; perhaps D is TRBD1 or TRBD2 (5 bases each). CDR1 and CDR2 from the germline V gene are SGHRS and YFSETQ. Trimming shortened V by 4 bases and J by 0 bases, and 15 bases separated the two germline ends. The CDR3 extends over 16 amino acids.

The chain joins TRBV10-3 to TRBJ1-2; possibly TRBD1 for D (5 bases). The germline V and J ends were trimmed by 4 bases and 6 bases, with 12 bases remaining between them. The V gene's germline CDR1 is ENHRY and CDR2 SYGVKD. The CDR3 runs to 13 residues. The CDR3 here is CAISVSVRDGYTF. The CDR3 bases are TGTGCCATCAGTGTCTCGGTCAGGGATGGCTACACCTTC.